The 8 T cell receptor beta chains listed next were all sequenced from one sample in a study of blood T cell repertoires in COVID-19. The assay was immunoSEQ multiplex PCR, and TCRdb's table has in-frame clones only and misses some. The table lists a few hundred thousand clones, more than 75% of them singletons. Material for sequencing was PBMCs or T cells enriched from blood (not recorded which). Receptors were obtained from a woman in her forties or fifties who had recovered from COVID-19.

The V gene is TRBV5-1, the J gene TRBJ2-7; 10 bases fit TRBD2. The germline V gene encodes CDR1 SGHRS and CDR2 YFSETQ. The V gene end was trimmed by 5 bases and the J gene end by 10 bases; junction bases not matched to a gene: 12. The CDR3 length is 14 residues. As DNA, the CDR3 is TGCGCCAGCAGACGGGCCGGGACTAGCGATCAACAGTACTTC. Protein: CASRRAGTSDQQYF.

This rearrangement joins TRBV2 to TRBJ1-1; 8 bases are shared with TRBD1. V lost 3 bases to trimming and J lost 11 bases; unmatched junction nucleotides: 8. From germline, CDR1 is SNHLY and CDR2 FYNNEI. This CDR3 is 13 amino acids long. Here the CDR3 reads CASSEQTGVLAFF. CDR3 DNA: TGTGCCAGCAGTGAGCAGACAGGGGTGTTGGCTTTCTTT.

This clone was observed a single time. The V and J genes are TRBV7-9 and TRBJ1-5; no reliable D call. The ends were cut back, 1 base at V and 1 base at J, with 8 bases in the middle. The CDR3 totals 15 residues. Germline values: CDR1 SEHNR, CDR2 FQNEAQ (reference sequence). The CDR3 nucleotides read TGTGCCAGCAGCTTAGGGGAGGGCAGCAATCAGCCCCAGCATTTT. Encoded protein: CASSLGEGSNQPQHF.

The CDR3 sequence: CAISGSLGTGSNEQFF. CDR3 sequence (DNA): TGTGCCATCAGTGGCTCCCTCGGGACAGGGAGCAATGAGCAGTTCTTC. V is TRBV10-3 and J is TRBJ2-1, with 9 bases that match TRBD1. After removal of 4 bases from V and 6 bases from J, the junction contained 10 bases not matched to a gene. Germline V gene lookup returns CDR1 ENHRY and CDR2 SYGVKD. The CDR3 contains 16 residues.

This sequence joins TRBV2 and TRBJ1-1; a weak D match, TRBD1 (6 bases). CDR3 length equals 14 residues. Trimming took off 4 bases at V and 1 base at J, with 10 bases between the two ends. From germline, CDR1 is SNHLY and CDR2 FYNNEI. CDR3 protein: CASSGVTGNTEAFF. Written as DNA, the CDR3 is TGTGCCAGCAGTGGGGTGACAGGGAACACTGAAGCTTTCTTT.

The chain is built from TRBV15 and TRBJ1-3; 7 nucleotides agree with TRBD1. The CDR3 runs 14 residues. Germline CDR1 is LNHNV and CDR2 is YYDKDF (reference sequence). J was trimmed by 1 base and V by 3 bases; bases with no gene match: 0. CDR3 sequence: CATSRTGSGNTIYF. The CDR3 DNA follows: TGTGCCACCAGCAGGACAGGGTCTGGAAACACCATATATTTT.

In its sample, this clone was seen once. The rearrangement uses TRBV19 and TRBJ1-3, with D possibly matching TRBD1 (5 bases). The V gene's germline CDR1 is LNHDA and CDR2 SQIVND (reference sequence). Trimming took off 4 bases at V and 4 bases at J, with 14 bases between the two ends. This CDR3 is built from 15 residues. This CDR3 reads CASSTIREVGNTIYF. DNA of the CDR3: TGTGCCAGTAGTACTATCAGGGAGGTCGGAAACACCATATATTTT.

J is TRBJ2-2 and V is TRBV5-5, with 8 bases lining up with TRBD2. Germline-derived CDR1 and CDR2 are SGHKS and YYEKEE (reference sequence). J lost 6 bases, V lost 4 bases, and 8 bases had no gene match. This CDR3 is 15 amino acids long. The CDR3 sequence: CASSAGTRGPGELFF. The CDR3 DNA sequence: TGTGCCAGCAGCGCGGGGACTAGAGGGCCCGGGGAGCTGTTTTTT.